These 12 T cell receptor beta chains share one sample of origin, sequenced in a study of post-analysis software for immune sequencing data. Overall study findings and caveats: Comparison of patients with controls showed a handful of TRBV segments more frequent in patients, TRBV5-6, TRBV5-1 and TRBV20-1 among them.

Built from TCR beta cDNA, the libraries had unique molecular identifiers in them. TCRdb reprocessed the PCR reads with MiXCR, giving one entry per CDR3 protein. In the table there are about 770,000 distinct CDR3 sequences, 46% of which are singletons. These receptors have no known antigen. The sequencing sample was made of blood. These receptors were taken from a girl aged 5 to 17 with multiple sclerosis.

The chain couples TRBV4-3 to TRBJ2-1; TRBD2 matches at 12 bases. In germline, CDR1 is LGHNA, CDR2 YSLEER. V lost 6 bases to trimming and J lost 7 bases; unmatched junction nucleotides: 10. This CDR3 contains 16 residues. CDR3 amino acids: CASSPGLAGWWNEQFF. DNA of the CDR3: TGCGCCAGCAGTCCCGGACTAGCGGGGTGGTGGAATGAGCAGTTCTTC.

The rearrangement uses TRBV5-1 and TRBJ2-7; D call uncertain. V lost 2 bases to trimming and J lost 3 bases, with 12 bases between them. Germline V gene lookup returns CDR1 SGHRS and CDR2 YFSETQ. This CDR3 is 14 amino acids long. The CDR3 nucleotides read TGCGCCAGCAGCTTAACGGTGGTGGGCTACGAGCAGTACTTC. This encodes CASSLTVVGYEQYF.

The chain joins TRBV24-1 to TRBJ2-1; 14 positions match TRBD2. Germline lookup yields CDR1 KGHDR and CDR2 SFDVKD. V lost 10 bases and J lost 6; bases outside the gene matches: 1. The CDR3 loop spans 13 amino acids. The CDR3 is CATGLAGVNEQFF. CDR3 nucleotide sequence: TGTGCCACGGGACTAGCGGGAGTCAATGAGCAGTTCTTC.

This clonotype was seen only a few times. The rearrangement joins TRBV6-2 or TRBV6-3 to TRBJ2-3; 12 nucleotides align to TRBD2. This CDR3 is 17 amino acids long. J was trimmed by 1 base and V by 2 bases; bases with no gene match: 4. Germline-derived CDR1 and CDR2 are MNHEY and SVGEGT. The CDR3 is CASSYGTSGFRTDTQYF. CDR3 DNA sequence: TGTGCCAGCAGTTACGGGACTAGCGGGTTCCGCACAGATACGCAGTATTTT.

This clonotype was picked up a small number of times. CDR3 nucleotide sequence: TGCAGTGCTAGCCCCGCCTGGGCACTCAATGAGCAGTTCTTC. Translated: CSASPAWALNEQFF. The chain is built from TRBV20-1 and TRBJ2-1; unclear D gene. V was trimmed by 3 bases and J by 6 bases, leaving 15 bases between them. The CDR3 extends over 14 amino acids. Germline CDR1 reads DFQATT; CDR2 reads SNEGSKA (reference sequence).

The genes are TRBV7-2 and TRBJ2-5, with no clear D. Germline CDR1 and CDR2: SGHTA and FQGNSA. Trimming cost V 0 bases and J 7 bases, with 12 bases left between them. The CDR3 is 14 residues long. The CDR3 coding sequence is TGTGCCAGCAGCTTAGCAAGCGTAGAAGGGACCCAGTACTTC. As protein: CASSLASVEGTQYF.

The chain has TRBV20-1 and TRBJ2-4; maybe TRBD2 (5 bases). The V gene's germline CDR1 is DFQATT and CDR2 SNEGSKA (reference sequence). The CDR3 runs 11 residues. V lost 1 base and J 13 bases, leaving 11 bases between the germline ends. CDR3 loop: CSARGPGEQYF. CDR3 bases: TGCAGTGCTAGAGGGCCCGGGGAGCAGTACTTC.

The chain employs TRBV29-1 and TRBJ1-2, with 7 nucleotides matching TRBD1. V shed 1 base and J 4 bases; nucleotides not matched to a gene: 3. The germline V gene encodes CDR1 SQVTM and CDR2 ANQGSEA. The CDR3 runs 13 residues. The CDR3 spells CSVEGDSLYGYTF. Here the CDR3 DNA reads TGCAGCGTTGAAGGGGACAGCCTCTATGGCTACACCTTC.

In its sample, this clonotype was seen a few times. The rearrangement joins TRBV7-3 to TRBJ2-3, with TRBD2 identical over 11 bases. With V trimmed by 5 bases and J by 4 bases, 5 bases remained unmatched. The CDR3 length is 15 residues. Germline V gene data show CDR1 as SGHTA and CDR2 as FQGTGA. The CDR3 spells CASSQTSGSPDTQYF. CDR3 nucleotides: TGTGCCAGCAGCCAAACTAGCGGGAGTCCAGATACGCAGTATTTT.

The chain couples TRBV10-2 to TRBJ2-5, with 13 bases fitting TRBD2. Germline CDR1 WSHSY, CDR2 SAAADI. The length of the CDR3 is 13 residues. Losses at the gene ends were 6 bases for V and 11 bases for J; bases not matched to a gene: 6. The CDR3 loop reads CASRTSGRDRQYF. CDR3 sequence (DNA): TGCGCCAGCAGAACTAGCGGGAGGGATCGGCAGTACTTC.

The V and J genes are TRBV6-1 and TRBJ2-2, with TRBD1 matching 11 bases. CDR3 length: 16 residues. Germline loops: CDR1 MNHNS, CDR2 SASEGT. Trimming at V came to 2 bases and at J to 4 bases, leaving 3 bases not matched to a gene. CDR3 amino acids: CASSEWGTGGTGELFF. The CDR3 DNA follows: TGTGCCAGCAGTGAATGGGGGACAGGGGGCACCGGGGAGCTGTTTTTT.

A word on this clonotype: A much more abundant neighbour one base away suggests this may be a read error. The chain joins TRBV24-1 to TRBJ2-1; D gene unclear. The J call may be wrong; the DNA end is better matched by TRBJ2-7. The CDR3 has 12 amino acids. Looked up from germline, CDR1 is KGHDR and CDR2 is SFDVKD. The CDR3 DNA reads TGTGCCACCAGTGTGACGGGCATAGAGCAGTACTTC. This encodes CATSVTGIEQYF.